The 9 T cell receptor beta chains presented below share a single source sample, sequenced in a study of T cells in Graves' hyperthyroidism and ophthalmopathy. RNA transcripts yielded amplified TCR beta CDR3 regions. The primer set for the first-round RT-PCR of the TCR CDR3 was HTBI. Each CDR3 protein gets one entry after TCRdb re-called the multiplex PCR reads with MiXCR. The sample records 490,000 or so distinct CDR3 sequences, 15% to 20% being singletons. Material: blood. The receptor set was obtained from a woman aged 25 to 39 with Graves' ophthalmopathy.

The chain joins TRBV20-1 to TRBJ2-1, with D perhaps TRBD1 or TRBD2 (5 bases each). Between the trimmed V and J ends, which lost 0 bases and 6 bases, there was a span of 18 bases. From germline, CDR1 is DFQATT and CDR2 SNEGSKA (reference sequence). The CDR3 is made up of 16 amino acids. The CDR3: CSARDRSWGSINEQFF. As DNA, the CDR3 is TGCAGTGCTAGAGATCGGAGTTGGGGGTCAATCAATGAGCAGTTCTTC.

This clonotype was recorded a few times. The CDR3 DNA sequence: TGTGCCTGGAGGCGACACGGTGAAAAACTGTTTTTT. It translates to CAWRRHGEKLFF. This chain joins TRBV30 and TRBJ1-4; D ambiguous. CDR1 GTSNPN and CDR2 SVGIG come from the germline V gene (reference sequence). The CDR3 extends over 12 amino acids. The ends were cut back, 3 bases at V and 7 bases at J, with 9 bases in the middle.

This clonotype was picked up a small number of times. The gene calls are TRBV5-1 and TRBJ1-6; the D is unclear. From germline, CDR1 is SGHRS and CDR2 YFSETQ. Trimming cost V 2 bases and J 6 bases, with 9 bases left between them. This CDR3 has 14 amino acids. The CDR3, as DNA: TGCGCCAGCAGCTTAACGGATATTAATTCACCCCTCCACTTT. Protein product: CASSLTDINSPLHF.

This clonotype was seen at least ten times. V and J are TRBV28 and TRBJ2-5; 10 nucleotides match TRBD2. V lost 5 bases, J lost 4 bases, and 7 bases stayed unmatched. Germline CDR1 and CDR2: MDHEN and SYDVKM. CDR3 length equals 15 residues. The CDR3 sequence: CASSPLAGGLETQYF. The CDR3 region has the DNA TGTGCCAGCAGTCCATTAGCGGGAGGATTAGAGACCCAGTACTTC.

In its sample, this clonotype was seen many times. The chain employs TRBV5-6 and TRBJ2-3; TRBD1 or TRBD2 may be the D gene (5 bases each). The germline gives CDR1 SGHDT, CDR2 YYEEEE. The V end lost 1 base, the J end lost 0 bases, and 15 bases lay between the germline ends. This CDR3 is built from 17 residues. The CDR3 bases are TGTGCCAGCAGCTTGAGAGGGGCCGATAATAGCACAGATACGCAGTATTTT. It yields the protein CASSLRGADNSTDTQYF. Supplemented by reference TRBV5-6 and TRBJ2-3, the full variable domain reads DAGVTQSPTHLIKTRGQQVTLRCSPKSGHDTVSWYQQALGQGPQFIFQYYEEEERQRGNFPDRFSGHQFPNYSSELNVNALLLGDSALYLCASSLRGADNSTDTQYFGPGTRLTVL.

The CDR3 spells CASRELVGELFF. CDR3 sequence (DNA): TGTGCCAGTAGGGAGTTGGTCGGGGAGCTGTTTTTT. This chain uses TRBV28 with TRBJ2-2, with a weak D call TRBD2 (5 bases). The CDR3 has 12 residues. The germline V and J ends were trimmed by 9 bases and 7 bases, with 12 bases remaining between them. Per the germline V gene, CDR1 is MDHEN and CDR2 is SYDVKM.

The CDR3 reads CASSKQLGQGIYYEQYF. The DNA for the CDR3 is TGTGCCAGCAGCAAGCAACTCGGACAGGGGATATACTACGAGCAGTACTTC. The J gene is TRBJ2-7, the V gene TRBV5-8, with 9 bases matching TRBD1. V trimming: 4 bases; J trimming: 3 bases; junction bases outside the gene matches: 14. This CDR3 comprises 17 residues. Germline V CDR1 and CDR2: SGHTS, YDEGEE.

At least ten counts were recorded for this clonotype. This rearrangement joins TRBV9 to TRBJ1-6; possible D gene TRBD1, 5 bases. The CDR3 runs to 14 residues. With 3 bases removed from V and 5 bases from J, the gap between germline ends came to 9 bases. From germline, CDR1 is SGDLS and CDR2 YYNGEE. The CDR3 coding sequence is TGTGCCAGCAGCGAGGAGGGGCATAATTCACCCCTCCACTTT. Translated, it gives CASSEEGHNSPLHF.

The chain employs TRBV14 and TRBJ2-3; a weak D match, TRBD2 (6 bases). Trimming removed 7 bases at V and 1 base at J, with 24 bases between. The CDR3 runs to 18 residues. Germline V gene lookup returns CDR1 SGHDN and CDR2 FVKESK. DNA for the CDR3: TGTGCCAGCAATCTGTTCATCGGAGGGACCACGGGCACAGATACGCAGTATTTT. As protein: CASNLFIGGTTGTDTQYF.